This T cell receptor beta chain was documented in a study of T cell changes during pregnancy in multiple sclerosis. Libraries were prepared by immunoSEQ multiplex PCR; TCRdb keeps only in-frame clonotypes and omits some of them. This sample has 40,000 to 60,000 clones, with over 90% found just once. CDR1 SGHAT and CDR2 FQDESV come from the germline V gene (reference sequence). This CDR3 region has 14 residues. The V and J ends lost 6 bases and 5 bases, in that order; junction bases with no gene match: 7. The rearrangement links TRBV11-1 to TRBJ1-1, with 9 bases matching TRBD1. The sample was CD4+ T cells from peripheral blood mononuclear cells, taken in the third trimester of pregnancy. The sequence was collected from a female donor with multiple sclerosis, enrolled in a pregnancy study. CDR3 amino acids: CASSPTDRGTEAFF. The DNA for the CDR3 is TGTGCCAGCAGTCCTACTGACAGGGGGACTGAAGCTTTCTTT.